Listed here is a single T cell receptor (beta chain). Its antigen is unidentified. TCR beta CDR3 regions were amplified from RNA transcripts. HTBI primers served in a first-round RT-PCR, which a second-round multiplex PCR followed. TCRdb independently ran MiXCR on the multiplex PCR reads; one entry per CDR3 protein. The table includes approximately 700,000 distinct CDR3 sequences, 35% to 50% detected once. These data come from a study of Graves' ophthalmopathy and Graves' hyperthyroidism. V dropped 5 bases and J dropped 12 bases, with 23 bases sitting between them. Per the germline V gene, CDR1 is SGDLS and CDR2 is YYNGEE. CDR3 length: 14 residues. General study results and limits: Cross-validated, the 13-signature model showed 87.88%/81.08% sensitivity/specificity, and 80%/75% in the test set.

The chain recombines TRBV9 with TRBJ2-5, with D perhaps assigned TRBD1 or TRBD2 (5 bases each). The sample was peripheral blood. This TCR was sampled from an adult man with Graves' ophthalmopathy. This CDR3 reads CASRQDTETGGEYF. DNA of the CDR3: TGTGCCAGCAGACAAGATACAGAAACTGGGGGAGAGTACTTC.